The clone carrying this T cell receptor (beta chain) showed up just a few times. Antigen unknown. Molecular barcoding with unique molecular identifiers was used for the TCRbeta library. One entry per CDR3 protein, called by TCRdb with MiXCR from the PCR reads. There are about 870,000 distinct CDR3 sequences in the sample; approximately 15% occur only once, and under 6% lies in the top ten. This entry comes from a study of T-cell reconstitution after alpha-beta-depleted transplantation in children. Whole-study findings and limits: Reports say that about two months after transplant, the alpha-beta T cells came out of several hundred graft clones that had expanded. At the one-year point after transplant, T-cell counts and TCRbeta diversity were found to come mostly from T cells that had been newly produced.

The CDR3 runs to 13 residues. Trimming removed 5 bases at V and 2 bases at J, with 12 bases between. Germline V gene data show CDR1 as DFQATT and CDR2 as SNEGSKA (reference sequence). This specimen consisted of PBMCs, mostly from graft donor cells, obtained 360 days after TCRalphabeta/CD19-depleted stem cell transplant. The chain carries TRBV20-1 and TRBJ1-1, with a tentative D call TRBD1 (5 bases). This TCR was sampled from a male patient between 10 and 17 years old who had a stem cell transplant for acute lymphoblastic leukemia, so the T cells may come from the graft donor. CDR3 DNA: TGCAGTGCTCAGAGACAGCCAAACACTGAAGCTTTCTTT. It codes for CSAQRQPNTEAFF.